Sequencing of this TCR beta chain was carried out in a study of Ad26.COV2.S vaccination and SARS-CoV-2 variants. Whole-study results and caveats: Recipients of vaccine and of placebo showed similar breadth of their non-spike TCR repertoires. People who got the vaccine had more spike-specific TCR breadth than people who got placebo. CD8+ and CD4+ T cells specific for spike reportedly responded with substantial breadth after vaccination. Possibly, TCR breadth and depth analyses underestimated total T cell responses.

On this clone itself: Its antigen remains unknown.

Produced via immunoSEQ multiplex PCR; TCRdb's table is partial and in-frame only. The data contain 85,000 to 95,000 clones, 82% of them singletons. This CDR3 region has 15 residues. Trimming took 7 bases from V and 4 from J, leaving 18 bases between them. CDR1 and CDR2 (germline): WSHSY, SAAADI. The chain combines TRBV10-2 with TRBJ2-3; tentatively, D is TRBD2 (5 bases). This receptor was obtained from a human donor who had recovered from COVID-19. The sequencing used peripheral blood, collected after recovery from COVID-19. This CDR3 is CASTKPREPPDTQYF. In nucleotides, the CDR3 is TGCGCCAGCACCAAGCCACGGGAACCTCCAGATACGCAGTATTTT.